The 21 T cell receptor beta chains in this list originate from one sample, sequenced in a study of Ad26.COV2.S vaccination and SARS-CoV-2 variants. Repertoires were generated with immunoSEQ multiplex PCR, while TCRdb's copy carries only in-frame clones and drops some. This table holds fewer than 400,000 clones, around four fifths found once. Treatment denoted: 19 received Ad26.COV2.S at low or high dose, single or two shots; roughly five received placebo; per-sample allocation not given. Material that was analyzed had been drawn on day 63 after the first vaccine or placebo injection. The sequencing used peripheral blood, collected in a trial of Ad26.COV2.S vaccine versus placebo. These TCRs come from a person aged 18 to 59 who received the Ad26.COV2.S COVID-19 vaccine or a placebo.

The chain couples TRBV24-1 to TRBJ1-2; 8 bases match TRBD1. This CDR3 is built from 15 residues. J lost 6 bases, V lost 3 bases, and 8 bases had no gene match. Germline-derived CDR1 and CDR2 are KGHDR and SFDVKD. CDR3 protein: CATSDPARGQNGYTF. The CDR3 DNA follows: TGTGCCACCAGTGATCCGGCCAGGGGGCAAAATGGCTACACCTTC.

The chain carries TRBV11-2 and TRBJ1-1; possibly TRBD1 for D (5 bases). Germline CDR1 reads SGHAT; CDR2 reads FQNNGV. This CDR3 contains 13 residues. V was pared by 3 bases and J by 6 bases, with 11 bases between. In DNA form, the CDR3 reads TGTGCCAGCAGCTTGGGGGGGGGAGCTGAAGCTTTCTTT. Protein sequence: CASSLGGGAEAFF. Using reference TRBV11-2 and TRBJ1-1 for the parts outside the CDR3, the full variable domain is EAGVAQSPRYKIIEKRQSVAFWCNPISGHATLYWYQQILGQGPKLLIQFQNNGVVDDSQLPKDRFSAERLKGVDSTLKIQPAKLEDSAVYLCASSLGGGAEAFFGQGTRLTVV.

V gene TRBV18 combines with J gene TRBJ2-1, with a tentative D call TRBD2 (5 bases). CDR3 size: 13 residues. The germline gives CDR1 KGHSH, CDR2 LQKENI. V was pared by 4 bases and J by 10 bases, with 14 bases between. The CDR3 spells CASSQLERAEQFF. CDR3 nucleotide sequence: TGTGCCAGCTCACAACTCGAGAGGGCCGAGCAGTTCTTC. Full variable domain (rest looked up from reference TRBV18 and TRBJ2-1): NAGVMQNPRHLVRRRGQEARLRCSPMKGHSHVYWYRQLPEEGLKFMVYLQKENIIDESGMPKERFSAEFPKEGPSILRIQQVVRGDSAAYFCASSQLERAEQFFGPGTRLTVL.

As DNA, the CDR3 is TGTGCCAGCAGCGTAGAGACGCACTACAATGAGCAGTTCTTC. Translating it yields CASSVETHYNEQFF. The rearrangement links TRBV9 to TRBJ2-1; D gene ambiguous. Germline V gene lookup returns CDR1 SGDLS and CDR2 YYNGEE. This CDR3 comprises 14 residues. Deletions cut 0 bases from V and 3 bases from J, with 7 bases between.

J is TRBJ2-7 and V is TRBV6-1, with D possibly being TRBD1 (5 bases). V was clipped by 0 bases and J by 0 bases, with 9 bases between them. Germline loops: CDR1 MNHNS, CDR2 SASEGT. CDR3 size: 15 residues. The CDR3 DNA follows: TGTGCCAGCAGTGAAGCGGGGCAGCCCTCCTACGAGCAGTACTTC. This sequence encodes CASSEAGQPSYEQYF.

This clone was recorded a few times. V gene TRBV29-1 combines with J gene TRBJ2-3; D is unclear. CDR3 length: 11 amino acids. Germline assignment: CDR1 SQVTM and CDR2 ANQGSEA. V gave up 4 bases and J gave up 0 bases, with 2 bases separating them. CDR3 sequence: CSVASTDTQYF. CDR3 coding DNA: TGCAGCGTTGCTAGCACAGATACGCAGTATTTT.

The V gene is TRBV6-2 or TRBV6-3, the J gene TRBJ2-1, with 8 bases fitting TRBD1. This CDR3 contains 19 residues. With V trimmed by 2 bases and J by 4 bases, 16 bases remained unmatched. CDR1 MNHEY and CDR2 SVGEGT come from the germline V gene. The CDR3 protein is CASSYPRTGRGGTYNEQFF. The CDR3 coding sequence is TGTGCCAGCAGTTACCCCAGGACAGGGAGAGGGGGCACGTACAATGAGCAGTTCTTC.

This chain links TRBV6-5 with TRBJ2-5, with 10 bases that match TRBD2. The germline V gene encodes CDR1 MNHEY and CDR2 SVGAGI. Trimming cost V 4 bases and J 4 bases; bases outside gene matches: 6. This CDR3 comprises 15 residues. The CDR3 region is CASSSKAGGRETQYF. The CDR3 DNA reads as TGTGCCAGCAGTTCCAAAGCGGGGGGGCGAGAGACCCAGTACTTC.

This rearrangement joins TRBV3-1 (or the pseudogene TRBV3-2) to TRBJ2-5; 11 bases match TRBD2. CDR3 length equals 16 residues. J lost 0 bases, V lost 4 bases, and 4 bases had no gene match. Germline V gene sequence: CDR1 LGHDT, CDR2 YNNKEL (reference sequence). The CDR3 DNA sequence: TGTGCCAGCAGCCGAAGACTAGCGGGGAACCAAGAGACCCAGTACTTC. This gives the protein CASSRRLAGNQETQYF.

The chain uses TRBV25-1 and TRBJ1-1; TRBD1 agrees at 9 bases. The CDR3 spans 16 residues. The V gene end was trimmed by 2 bases and the J gene end by 3 bases; junction bases not matched to a gene: 7. Per the germline V gene, CDR1 is MGHDK and CDR2 is SYGVNS. CDR3: CASSERTGGGYTEAFF. For the CDR3, the DNA is TGTGCCAGCAGTGAAAGAACAGGGGGCGGGTACACTGAAGCTTTCTTT.

The chain has TRBV30 and TRBJ2-7; TRBD1 matches 9 bases. CDR3 size: 14 residues. V shed 4 bases and J 5 bases; nucleotides not matched to a gene: 9. Germline loops: CDR1 GTSNPN, CDR2 SVGIG (reference sequence). CDR3 sequence (DNA): TGTGCCTGGAAGGATTGGGGACAGGGCGACGAGCAGTACTTC. This encodes CAWKDWGQGDEQYF.

The V and J genes are TRBV3-1 (or the pseudogene TRBV3-2) and TRBJ1-4, with 7 bases aligning to TRBD1. The length of the CDR3 is 14 residues. J lost 10 bases, V lost 4 bases, and 9 bases had no gene match. Germline values: CDR1 LGHDT, CDR2 YNNKEL (reference sequence). CDR3 residues: CASSRGGQEGKLFF. CDR3 nucleotides: TGTGCCAGCAGCCGAGGAGGACAGGAGGGAAAACTGTTTTTT.

V gene TRBV10-1 combines with J gene TRBJ2-7; maybe TRBD2 (6 bases). Germline lookup yields CDR1 WNHNN and CDR2 SYGVQD (reference sequence). The CDR3 spans 13 residues. V was trimmed by 6 bases and J by 2 bases, leaving 11 bases between them. The CDR3 region has the DNA TGCGCCAGCAGGGCGGGACCGCCCTACGAGCAGTACTTC. It translates to CASRAGPPYEQYF.

Details on this clone: An end of the junction differs from the germline gene, which may be a read error. The chain uses TRBV6-2 or TRBV6-3 and TRBJ1-2; 9 bases agree with TRBD1. The CDR3 has 14 residues. CDR1 and CDR2 from the germline V gene are MNHEY and SVGEGT. DNA of the CDR3: TGTGCCAGCAGTTGGGGACAGGGATTCTATGGCTATACCTTC. Protein product: CASSWGQGFYGYTF.

V gene TRBV5-1 combines with J gene TRBJ2-7; D is possibly TRBD1 (5 bases). Per germline, CDR1 SGHRS and CDR2 YFSETQ. CDR3 size: 14 residues. V gave up 0 bases and J gave up 3 bases, with 10 bases separating them. The CDR3 bases are TGCGCCAGCAGCTTGGAGGCAGGGTACTACGAGCAGTACTTC. Translating gives CASSLEAGYYEQYF. Combining the CDR3 with reference TRBV5-1 and TRBJ2-7 gives the whole variable domain KAGVTQTPRYLIKTRGQQVTLSCSPISGHRSVSWYQQTPGQGLQFLFEYFSETQRNKGNFPGRFSGRQFSNSRSEMNVSTLELGDSALYLCASSLEAGYYEQYFGPGTRLTVT.

A few counts support this clone. This rearrangement joins TRBV29-1 to TRBJ1-1; D is ambiguous. The CDR3 extends over 11 amino acids. Trimming cost V 5 bases and J 3 bases, with 7 bases left between them. From germline, CDR1 is SQVTM and CDR2 ANQGSEA. CDR3 sequence reads: CSVIGDTEAFF. The DNA for the CDR3 is TGCAGCGTTATTGGGGACACTGAAGCTTTCTTT.

The rearrangement joins TRBV20-1 to TRBJ2-7; D ambiguous. The CDR3 spans 13 residues. CDR1 and CDR2 (germline): DFQATT, SNEGSKA (reference sequence). Trimming cost V 3 bases and J 1 base, with 10 bases left between them. The CDR3 nucleotides are TGCAGTGCTAGTCATTATGGTTCCTACGAGCAGTACTTC. Translated: CSASHYGSYEQYF.

The chain couples TRBV24-1 to TRBJ2-6; tentative D call: TRBD1 (7 bases). Germline V lookup: CDR1 KGHDR, CDR2 SFDVKD. The CDR3 consists of 18 residues. Deletions cut 8 bases from V and 0 bases from J, with 19 bases between. The CDR3 DNA follows: TGTGCCACCAAGGTAGGGCAGGGGGGAATCTCTGGGGCCAACGTCCTGACTTTC. Amino acids: CATKVGQGGISGANVLTF.

The chain is built from TRBV7-3 and TRBJ1-5; D gene ambiguous. The germline V gene encodes CDR1 SGHTA and CDR2 FQGTGA. The CDR3 loop spans 13 amino acids. V was pared by 2 bases and J by 5 bases, with 7 bases between. This CDR3 is CASSLDNYQPQHF. The CDR3 DNA reads as TGTGCCAGCAGCTTAGACAACTATCAGCCCCAGCATTTT.

The V gene is TRBV5-6, the J gene TRBJ1-6, with 7 bases fitting TRBD1. The CDR3 contains 15 residues. CDR1 is SGHDT and CDR2 is YYEEEE in the germline V gene. V was clipped by 2 bases and J by 7 bases; unmatched bases: 6. The CDR3 DNA reads as TGTGCCAGCAGCTTCGGGGGACAGTTAAATTCACCCCTCCACTTT. Translated, it gives CASSFGGQLNSPLHF.

The chain links TRBV3-1 (or the pseudogene TRBV3-2) to TRBJ2-5, with D possibly being TRBD1 or TRBD2 (6 bases each). Per germline, CDR1 LGHDT and CDR2 YNNKEL (reference sequence). The CDR3 extends over 15 amino acids. V gave up 4 bases and J gave up 1 base, with 13 bases separating them. CDR3 bases: TGTGCCAGCAGCCGAGGGGGGCCAGCCCAAGAGACCCAGTACTTC. This sequence encodes CASSRGGPAQETQYF.